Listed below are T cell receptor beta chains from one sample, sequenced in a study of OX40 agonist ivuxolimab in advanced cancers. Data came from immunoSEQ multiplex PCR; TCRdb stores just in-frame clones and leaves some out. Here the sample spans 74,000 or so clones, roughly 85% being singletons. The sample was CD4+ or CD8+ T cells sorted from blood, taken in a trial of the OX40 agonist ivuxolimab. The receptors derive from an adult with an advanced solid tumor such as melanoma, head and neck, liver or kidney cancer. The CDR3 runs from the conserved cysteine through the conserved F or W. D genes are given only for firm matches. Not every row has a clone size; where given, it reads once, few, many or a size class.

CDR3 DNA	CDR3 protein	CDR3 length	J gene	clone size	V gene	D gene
TGTGCCAGCAGCCAAAAAACCGGGACAGGGTCCTACGAGCAGTACTTC	CASSQKTGTGSYEQYF	16	TRBJ2-7	once	TRBV7-9	TRBD1
TGTGCCAGCAGTGAAGCGCCGGGGAGCTCCTATAATTCACCCCTCCACTTT	CASSEAPGSSYNSPLHF	17	TRBJ1-6	-	TRBV6-1	-
TGTGCCAGCAACGAAGGGGCCCATCAGCCCCAGCATTTT	CASNEGAHQPQHF	13	TRBJ1-5	-	TRBV6-1	-
TGTGCCAGCAGTTTAACATTTAACACCGGGGAGCTGTTTTTT	CASSLTFNTGELFF	14	TRBJ2-2	-	TRBV27	-
TGTGCCAGCTCACCACTCGAATTCCAGAATGAAAAACTGTTTTTT	CASSPLEFQNEKLFF	15	TRBJ1-4	-	TRBV18	-
TGTGCCAGCAGTTTATCGGCGGGAGGAGGTAAAGATACGCAGTATTTT	CASSLSAGGGKDTQYF	16	TRBJ2-3	-	TRBV28	TRBD2
TGTGCCATCAGTGAAGACAGGGGAGGGGAGACCCAGTACTTC	CAISEDRGGETQYF	14	TRBJ2-5	once	TRBV10-3	-
TGTGCCAGCAGCCGGGTTTACGAGCAGTACTTC	CASSRVYEQYF	11	TRBJ2-7	-	TRBV11-2	-
TGTGCCAGCTCACCAAAACAGGGAGTAGAAACTGAAGCTTTCTTT	CASSPKQGVETEAFF	15	TRBJ1-1	-	TRBV18	-
TGTGCCAGCAGGGGGGGAGTAAACACCGGGGAGCTGTTTTTT	CASRGGVNTGELFF	14	TRBJ2-2	-	TRBV2	-
TGCGCCAGCAGCCGGACTAGACAAGAGACCCAGTACTTC	CASSRTRQETQYF	13	TRBJ2-5	-	TRBV5-1	TRBD2
TGCGCCAGCAGCCCGGGGGTGGCCCACGAGCAGTACTTC	CASSPGVAHEQYF	13	TRBJ2-7	-	TRBV4-3	-
TGCGCCAGCAGCCAACCTACCGGGATTCAAGAGACCCAGTACTTC	CASSQPTGIQETQYF	15	TRBJ2-5	-	TRBV4-1	-
TGTGCCAGCAGCGTAGGCCCTAGGATCGGCGCAGCCAGCTATGGCTACACCTTC	CASSVGPRIGAASYGYTF	18	TRBJ1-2	-	TRBV9	-
TGTGCCAGCAGACTAGGGGGAACGGGAGCTGAGCAGTTCTTC	CASRLGGTGAEQFF	14	TRBJ2-1	-	TRBV6-1	-